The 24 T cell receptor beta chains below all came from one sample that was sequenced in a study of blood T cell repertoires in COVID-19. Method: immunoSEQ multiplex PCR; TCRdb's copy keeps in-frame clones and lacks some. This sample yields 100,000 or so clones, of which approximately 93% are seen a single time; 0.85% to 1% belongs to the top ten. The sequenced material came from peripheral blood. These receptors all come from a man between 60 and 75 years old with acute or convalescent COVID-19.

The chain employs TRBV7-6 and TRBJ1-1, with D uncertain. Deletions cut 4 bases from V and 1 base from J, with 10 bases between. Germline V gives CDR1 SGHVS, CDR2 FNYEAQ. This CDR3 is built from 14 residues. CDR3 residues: CASSSRGANTEAFF. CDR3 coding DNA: TGTGCCAGCAGCTCAAGAGGAGCGAACACTGAAGCTTTCTTT.

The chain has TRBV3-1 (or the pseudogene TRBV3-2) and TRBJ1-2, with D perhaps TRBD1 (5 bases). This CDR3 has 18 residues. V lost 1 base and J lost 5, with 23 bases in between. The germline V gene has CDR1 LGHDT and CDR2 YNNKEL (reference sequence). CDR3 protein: CASSQVLSGPISPYGYTF. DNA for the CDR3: TGTGCCAGCAGCCAAGTTTTGTCAGGGCCCATATCCCCTTATGGCTACACCTTC.

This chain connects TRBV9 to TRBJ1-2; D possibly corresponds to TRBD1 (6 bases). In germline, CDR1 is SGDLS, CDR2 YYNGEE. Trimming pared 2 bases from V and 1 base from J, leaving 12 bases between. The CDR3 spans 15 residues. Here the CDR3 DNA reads TGTGCCAGCAGCGTGCCGACAGGAGATAACTATGGCTACACCTTC. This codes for CASSVPTGDNYGYTF.

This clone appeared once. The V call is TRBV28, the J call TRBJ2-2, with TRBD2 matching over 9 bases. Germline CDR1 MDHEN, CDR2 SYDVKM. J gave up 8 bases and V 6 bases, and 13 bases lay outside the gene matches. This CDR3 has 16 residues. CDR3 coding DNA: TGTGCCAGCAGCATACTAGCGGGTGGGCCTGCAGGGGAGCTGTTTTTT. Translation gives CASSILAGGPAGELFF.

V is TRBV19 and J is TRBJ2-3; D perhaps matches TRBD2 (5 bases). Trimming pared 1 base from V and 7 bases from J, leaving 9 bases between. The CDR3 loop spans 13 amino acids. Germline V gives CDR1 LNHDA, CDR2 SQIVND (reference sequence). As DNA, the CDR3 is TGTGCCAGTAGTATAGTCGAGGGTAATACGCAGTATTTT. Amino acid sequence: CASSIVEGNTQYF. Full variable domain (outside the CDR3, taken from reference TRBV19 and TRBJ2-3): DGGITQSPKYLFRKEGQNVTLSCEQNLNHDAMYWYRQDPGQGLRLIYYSQIVNDFQKGDIAEGYSVSREKKESFPLTVTSAQKNPTAFYLCASSIVEGNTQYFGPGTRLTVL.

For the CDR3, the DNA is TGTGCCACACAGGGGCGGGCTACCTACGAGCAGTACTTC. This translates into CATQGRATYEQYF. The chain recombines TRBV24-1 with TRBJ2-7; 7 bases map to TRBD1. Losses at the gene ends were 10 bases for V and 2 bases for J; bases not matched to a gene: 7. Germline lookup yields CDR1 KGHDR and CDR2 SFDVKD. This CDR3 has 13 residues.

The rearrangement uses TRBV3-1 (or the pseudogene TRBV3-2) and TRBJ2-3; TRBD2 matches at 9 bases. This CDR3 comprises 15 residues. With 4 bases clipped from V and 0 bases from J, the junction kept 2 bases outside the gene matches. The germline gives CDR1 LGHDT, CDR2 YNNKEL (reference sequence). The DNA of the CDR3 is TGTGCCAGCAGCCCGGGACTAGCAAGCACAGATACGCAGTATTTT. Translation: CASSPGLASTDTQYF.

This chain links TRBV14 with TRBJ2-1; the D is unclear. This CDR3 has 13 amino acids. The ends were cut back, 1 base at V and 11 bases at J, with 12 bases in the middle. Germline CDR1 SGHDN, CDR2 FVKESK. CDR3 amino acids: CASSQVLSAKQFF. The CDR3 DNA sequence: TGTGCCAGCAGCCAAGTGTTGAGCGCTAAGCAGTTCTTC.

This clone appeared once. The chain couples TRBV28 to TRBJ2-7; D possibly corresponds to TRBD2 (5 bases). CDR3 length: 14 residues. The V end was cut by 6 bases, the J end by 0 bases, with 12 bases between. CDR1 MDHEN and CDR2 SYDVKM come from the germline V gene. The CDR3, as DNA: TGTGCCAGCAGGCCCCCGGGGAGCTCCTACGAGCAGTACTTC. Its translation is CASRPPGSSYEQYF.

In nucleotides, the CDR3 is TGCAGCGTGGGACAGTCCGCCGGGGAGCTGTTTTTT. This gives the protein CSVGQSAGELFF. The J gene is TRBJ2-2, the V gene TRBV29-1, with 7 bases that match TRBD1. V dropped 6 bases and J dropped 6; count of bases not matched to a gene: 4. The CDR3 is made up of 12 amino acids. The germline V gene encodes CDR1 SQVTM and CDR2 ANQGSEA.

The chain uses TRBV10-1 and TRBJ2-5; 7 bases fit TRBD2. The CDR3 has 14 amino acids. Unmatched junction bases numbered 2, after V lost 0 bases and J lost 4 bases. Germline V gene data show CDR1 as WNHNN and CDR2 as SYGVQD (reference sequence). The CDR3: CASSESGTTETQYF. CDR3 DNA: TGCGCCAGCAGTGAGTCGGGGACTACAGAGACCCAGTACTTC.

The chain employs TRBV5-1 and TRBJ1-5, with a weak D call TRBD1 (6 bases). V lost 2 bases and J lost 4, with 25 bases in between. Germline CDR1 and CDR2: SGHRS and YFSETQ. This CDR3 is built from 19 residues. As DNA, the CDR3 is TGCGCCAGCAGCTTTCTAACGGACAGCCCTTCATCTAAGAATCAGCCCCAGCATTTT. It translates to CASSFLTDSPSSKNQPQHF.

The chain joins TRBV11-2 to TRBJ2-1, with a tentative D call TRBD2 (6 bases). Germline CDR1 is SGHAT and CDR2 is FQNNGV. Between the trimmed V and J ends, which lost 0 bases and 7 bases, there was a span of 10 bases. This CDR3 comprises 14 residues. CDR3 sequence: CASSLDRAGNEQFF. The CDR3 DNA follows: TGTGCCAGCAGCTTAGACAGGGCGGGAAATGAGCAGTTCTTC. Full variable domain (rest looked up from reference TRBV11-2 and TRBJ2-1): EAGVAQSPRYKIIEKRQSVAFWCNPISGHATLYWYQQILGQGPKLLIQFQNNGVVDDSQLPKDRFSAERLKGVDSTLKIQPAKLEDSAVYLCASSLDRAGNEQFFGPGTRLTVL.

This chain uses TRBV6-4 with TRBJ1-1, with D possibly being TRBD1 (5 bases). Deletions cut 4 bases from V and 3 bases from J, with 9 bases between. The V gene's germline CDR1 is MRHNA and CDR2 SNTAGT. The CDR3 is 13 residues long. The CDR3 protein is CASSAQGDTEAFF. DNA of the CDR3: TGTGCCAGCAGTGCCCAGGGCGACACTGAAGCTTTCTTT.

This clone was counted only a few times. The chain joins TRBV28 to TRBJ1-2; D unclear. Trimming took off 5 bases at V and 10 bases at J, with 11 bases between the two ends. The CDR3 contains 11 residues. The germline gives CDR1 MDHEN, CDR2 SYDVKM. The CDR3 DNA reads TGTGCCAGCAGTGCCCCACGAGACTACACCTTC. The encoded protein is CASSAPRDYTF.

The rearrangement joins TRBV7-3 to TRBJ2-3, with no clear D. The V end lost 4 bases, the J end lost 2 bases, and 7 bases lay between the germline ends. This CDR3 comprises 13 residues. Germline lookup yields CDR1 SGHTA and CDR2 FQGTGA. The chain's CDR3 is CASSSRITDTQYF. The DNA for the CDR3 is TGTGCCAGCAGCTCGAGAATCACAGATACGCAGTATTTT.

CDR3 nucleotides: TGTGCCAGCAGCCAAGATTTAGGGGCGGCCTATGGCTACACCTTC. Its translation: CASSQDLGAAYGYTF. The V gene is TRBV3-1 (or the pseudogene TRBV3-2), the J gene TRBJ1-2; D perhaps matches TRBD1 (5 bases). There are 15 residues in the CDR3. CDR1 is LGHDT, CDR2 YNNKEL, per germline (reference sequence). V was pared by 0 bases and J by 4 bases, with 12 bases between.

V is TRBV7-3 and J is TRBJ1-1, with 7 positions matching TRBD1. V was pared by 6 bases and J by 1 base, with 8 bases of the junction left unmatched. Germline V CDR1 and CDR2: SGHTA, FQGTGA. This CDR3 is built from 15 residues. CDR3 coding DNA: TGTGCCAGCAGGCCCGACAGGGTCTCGAACACTGAAGCTTTCTTT. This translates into CASRPDRVSNTEAFF.

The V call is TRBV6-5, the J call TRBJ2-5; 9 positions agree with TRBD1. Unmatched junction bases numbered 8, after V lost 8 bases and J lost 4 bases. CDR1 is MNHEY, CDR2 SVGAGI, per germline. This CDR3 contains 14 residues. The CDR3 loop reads CASLALGQGETQYF. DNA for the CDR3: TGTGCCAGCCTCGCCTTGGGACAGGGAGAGACCCAGTACTTC.

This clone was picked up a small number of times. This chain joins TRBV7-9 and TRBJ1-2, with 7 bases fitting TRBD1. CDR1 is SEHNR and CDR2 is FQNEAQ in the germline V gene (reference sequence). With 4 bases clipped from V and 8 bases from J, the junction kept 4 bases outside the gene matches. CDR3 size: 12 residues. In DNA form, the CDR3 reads TGTGCCAGCAGCTCACAGGGGAAGGGCTACACCTTC. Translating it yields CASSSQGKGYTF.

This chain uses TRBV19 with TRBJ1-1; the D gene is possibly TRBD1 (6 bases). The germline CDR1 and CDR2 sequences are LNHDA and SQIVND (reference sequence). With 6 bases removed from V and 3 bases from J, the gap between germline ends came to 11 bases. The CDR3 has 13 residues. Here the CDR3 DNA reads TGTGCCAGTAGACTAAGACAGGACACTGAAGCTTTCTTT. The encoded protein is CASRLRQDTEAFF. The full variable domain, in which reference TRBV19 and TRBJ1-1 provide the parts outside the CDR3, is DGGITQSPKYLFRKEGQNVTLSCEQNLNHDAMYWYRQDPGQGLRLIYYSQIVNDFQKGDIAEGYSVSREKKESFPLTVTSAQKNPTAFYLCASRLRQDTEAFFGQGTRLTVV.

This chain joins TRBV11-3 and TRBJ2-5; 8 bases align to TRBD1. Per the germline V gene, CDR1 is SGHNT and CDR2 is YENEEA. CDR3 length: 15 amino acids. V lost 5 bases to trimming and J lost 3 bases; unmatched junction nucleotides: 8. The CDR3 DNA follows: TGTGCCAGCAGCGCTGAGGGACAGGCTGAAGAGACCCAGTACTTC. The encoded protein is CASSAEGQAEETQYF.

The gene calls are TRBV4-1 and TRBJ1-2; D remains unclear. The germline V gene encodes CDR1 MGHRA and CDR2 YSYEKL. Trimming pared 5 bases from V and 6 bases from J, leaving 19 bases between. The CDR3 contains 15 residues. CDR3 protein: CASSSIAEGLHGYTF. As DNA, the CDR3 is TGCGCCAGCAGCTCCATTGCTGAGGGTCTACATGGCTACACCTTC.

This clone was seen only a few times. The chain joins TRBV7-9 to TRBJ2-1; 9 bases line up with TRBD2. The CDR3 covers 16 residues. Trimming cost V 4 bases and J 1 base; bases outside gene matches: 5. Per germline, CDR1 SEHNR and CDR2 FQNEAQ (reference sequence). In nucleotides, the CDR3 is TGTGCCAGCAGCTCGACTAGCGGCCCGTCCTACAATGAGCAGTTCTTC. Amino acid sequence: CASSSTSGPSYNEQFF. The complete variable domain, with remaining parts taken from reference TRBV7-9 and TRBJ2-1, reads DTGVSQNPRHKITKRGQNVTFRCDPISEHNRLYWYRQTLGQGPEFLTYFQNEAQLEKSRLLSDRFSAERPKGSFSTLEIQRTEQGDSAMYLCASSSTSGPSYNEQFFGPGTRLTVL.